This entry describes one T cell receptor (beta chain). This sample was taken from a study of blood T cell repertoires in COVID-19. Germline CDR1 reads MDHEN; CDR2 reads SYDVKM. CDR3 length: 15 amino acids. V dropped 5 bases and J dropped 6 bases, with 16 bases sitting between them. Produced via immunoSEQ multiplex PCR; TCRdb's table is partial and in-frame only. The top ten clones hold around 34% of a sample with approximately 14,000 clones, more than 75% of them seen once. The sequence derives from a human donor in a cohort sampled during active COVID-19. The chain employs TRBV28 and TRBJ2-2, with D perhaps matching TRBD1 (7 bases). The sequencing input was peripheral blood. The CDR3 region is CASSPHDRDSGELFF. CDR3 in DNA: TGTGCCAGCAGTCCCCACGACAGGGACTCCGGGGAGCTGTTTTTT.